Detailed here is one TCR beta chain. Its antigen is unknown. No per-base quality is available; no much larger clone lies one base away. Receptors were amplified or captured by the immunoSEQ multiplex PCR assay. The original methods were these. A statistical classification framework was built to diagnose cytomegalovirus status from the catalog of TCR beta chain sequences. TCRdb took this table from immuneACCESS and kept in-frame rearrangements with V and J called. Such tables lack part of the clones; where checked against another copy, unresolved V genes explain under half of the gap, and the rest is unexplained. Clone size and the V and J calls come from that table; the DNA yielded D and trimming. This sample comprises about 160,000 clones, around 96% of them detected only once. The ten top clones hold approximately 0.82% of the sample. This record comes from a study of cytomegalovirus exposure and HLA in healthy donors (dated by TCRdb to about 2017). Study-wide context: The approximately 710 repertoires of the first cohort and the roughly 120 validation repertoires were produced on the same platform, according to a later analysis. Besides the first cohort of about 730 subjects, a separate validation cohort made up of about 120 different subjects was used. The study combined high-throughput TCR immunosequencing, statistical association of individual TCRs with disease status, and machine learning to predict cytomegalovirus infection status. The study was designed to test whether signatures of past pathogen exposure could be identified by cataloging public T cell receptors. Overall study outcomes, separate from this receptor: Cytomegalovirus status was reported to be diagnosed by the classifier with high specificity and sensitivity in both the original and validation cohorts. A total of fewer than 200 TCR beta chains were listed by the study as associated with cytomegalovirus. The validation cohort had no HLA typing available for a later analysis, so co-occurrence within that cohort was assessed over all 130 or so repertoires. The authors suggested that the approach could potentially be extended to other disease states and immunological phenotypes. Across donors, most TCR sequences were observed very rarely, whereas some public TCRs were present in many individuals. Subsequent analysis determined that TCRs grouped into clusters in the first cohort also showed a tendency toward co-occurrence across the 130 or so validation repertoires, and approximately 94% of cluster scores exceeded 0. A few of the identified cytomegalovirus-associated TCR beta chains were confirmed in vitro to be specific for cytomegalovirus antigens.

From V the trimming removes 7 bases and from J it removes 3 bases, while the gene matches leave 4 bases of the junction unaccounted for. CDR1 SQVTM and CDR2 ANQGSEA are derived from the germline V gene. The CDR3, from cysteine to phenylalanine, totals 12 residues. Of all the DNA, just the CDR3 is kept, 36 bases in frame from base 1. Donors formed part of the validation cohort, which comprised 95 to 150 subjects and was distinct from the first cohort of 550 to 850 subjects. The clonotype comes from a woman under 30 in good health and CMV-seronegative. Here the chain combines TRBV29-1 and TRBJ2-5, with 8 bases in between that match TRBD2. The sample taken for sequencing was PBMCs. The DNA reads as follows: TGCAGCGCTGCGGGACTAGAAGAGACCCAGTACTTC. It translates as CSAAGLEETQYF.